The clone carrying this TCR beta chain was seen at least ten times. The CDR3 sequence is 14 residues long. CDR1 is MRHNA, CDR2 SNTAGT, per germline. The V end was cut by 0 bases, the J end by 5 bases, with 9 bases between. No cell sorting was done before RNA was extracted from the tissue. This non-tumor lung sample came from over 3 cm beyond the tumor edge. This sample is part of a study of tumor and adjacent non-tumor tissue in lung cancer. Three rounds of nested PCR, following a modified ARM-PCR protocol, produced the TCRbeta library. Each CDR3 protein gets one entry after TCRdb re-called the multiplex PCR reads with MiXCR. The table shows more than 60,000 distinct CDR3 sequences, with more than 75% occurring only once.

V usage is TRBV6-4 and J usage is TRBJ2-3, with D unclear. The sample taken for sequencing was distant non-tumor lung tissue. The sequence came from a man in his sixties with non-small cell lung cancer. In DNA, the CDR3 is TGTGCCAGCAGTGACTCGTTTGATGGAGATACGCAGTATTTT. It codes for CASSDSFDGDTQYF.